This section outlines one T cell receptor beta chain sequence together with its context. Antigen specificity is unknown. The study amplified TCR beta CDR3 regions using RNA transcripts. First-round RT-PCR employed HTBI primers, with a second-round multiplex PCR after it. TCRdb re-derived calls from the multiplex PCR reads in MiXCR, one entry per CDR3 protein. This table holds about 590,000 distinct CDR3 sequences, 35% to 40% found once. This entry belongs to a study of Graves' ophthalmopathy and Graves' hyperthyroidism. Study observations and caveats: Blood also carried most expanded thyroid clonotypes exceeding 0.001 frequency.

Each hyperthyroidism patient was newly diagnosed, with under 2 months' duration, and aged 18 to 65. The evidence that diagnosis relied on was clinical symptoms, serum thyroxine, TRAb, thyroid ultrasound and orbital computed tomography. Germline assignment: CDR1 SGHRS and CDR2 YFSETQ. V shed 4 bases and J 1 base; nucleotides not matched to a gene: 5. The CDR3 loop spans 14 amino acids. This TCR came from an adult man with Graves' hyperthyroidism. V gene TRBV5-1 combines with J gene TRBJ2-7; 7 bases match TRBD1. What was sequenced was peripheral blood or thyroid tissue (not recorded which). The CDR3 reads CASSDRDSSYEQYF. CDR3 nucleotide sequence: TGCGCCAGCAGCGACCGGGACAGTTCCTACGAGCAGTACTTC.